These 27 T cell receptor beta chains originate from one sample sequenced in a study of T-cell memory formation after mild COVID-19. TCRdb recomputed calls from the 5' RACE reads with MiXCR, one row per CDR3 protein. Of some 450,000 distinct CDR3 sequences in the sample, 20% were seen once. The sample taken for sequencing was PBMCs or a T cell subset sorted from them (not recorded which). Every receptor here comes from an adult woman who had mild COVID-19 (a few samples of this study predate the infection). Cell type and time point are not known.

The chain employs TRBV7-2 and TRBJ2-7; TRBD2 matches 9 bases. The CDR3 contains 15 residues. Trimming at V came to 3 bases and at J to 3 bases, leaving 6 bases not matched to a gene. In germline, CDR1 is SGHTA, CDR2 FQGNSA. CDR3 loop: CASSFRAGGNYEQYF. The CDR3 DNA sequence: TGTGCCAGCAGCTTTAGGGCGGGAGGGAACTACGAGCAGTACTTC.

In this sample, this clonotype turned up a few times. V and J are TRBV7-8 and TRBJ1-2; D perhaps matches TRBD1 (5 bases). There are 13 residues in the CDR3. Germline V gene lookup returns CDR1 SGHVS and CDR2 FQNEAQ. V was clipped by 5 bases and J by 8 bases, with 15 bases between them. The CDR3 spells CASSPFSGEGYTF. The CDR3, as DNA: TGTGCCAGCAGCCCGTTTTCGGGGGAAGGCTACACCTTC.

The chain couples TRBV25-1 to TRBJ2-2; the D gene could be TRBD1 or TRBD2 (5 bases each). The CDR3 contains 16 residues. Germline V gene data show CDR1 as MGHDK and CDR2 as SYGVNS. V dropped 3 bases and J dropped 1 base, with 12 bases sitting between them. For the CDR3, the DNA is TGTGCCAGCAGTGATAGGACAACTAGGAACACCGGGGAGCTGTTTTTT. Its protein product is CASSDRTTRNTGELFF.

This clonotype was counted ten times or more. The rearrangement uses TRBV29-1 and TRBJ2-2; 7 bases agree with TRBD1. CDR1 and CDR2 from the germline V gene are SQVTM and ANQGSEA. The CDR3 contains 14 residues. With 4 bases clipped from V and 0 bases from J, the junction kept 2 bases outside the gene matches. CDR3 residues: CSVGQGANTGELFF. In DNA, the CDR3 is TGCAGCGTTGGGCAGGGGGCGAACACCGGGGAGCTGTTTTTT.

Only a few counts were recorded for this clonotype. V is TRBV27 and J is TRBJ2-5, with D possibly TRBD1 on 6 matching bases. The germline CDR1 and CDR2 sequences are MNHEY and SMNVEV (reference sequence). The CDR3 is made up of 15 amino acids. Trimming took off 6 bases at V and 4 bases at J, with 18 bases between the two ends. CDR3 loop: CASRSGTLVRETQYF. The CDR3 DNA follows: TGTGCCAGCAGATCCGGGACACTTGTCCGAGAGACCCAGTACTTC.

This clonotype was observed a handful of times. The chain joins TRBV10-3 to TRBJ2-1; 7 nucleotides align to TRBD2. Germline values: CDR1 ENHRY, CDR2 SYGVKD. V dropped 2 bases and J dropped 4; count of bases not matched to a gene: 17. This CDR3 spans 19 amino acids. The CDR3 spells CAISEPLGSGRGRYNEQFF. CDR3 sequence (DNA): TGTGCCATCAGTGAGCCATTAGGGTCGGGGCGCGGGAGATACAATGAGCAGTTCTTC.

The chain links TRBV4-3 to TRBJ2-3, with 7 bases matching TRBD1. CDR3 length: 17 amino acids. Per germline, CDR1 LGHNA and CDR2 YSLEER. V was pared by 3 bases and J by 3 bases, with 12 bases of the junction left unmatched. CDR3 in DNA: TGCGCCAGCAGCCATTCCGCAGACAGGGATCTAACAGATACGCAGTATTTT. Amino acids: CASSHSADRDLTDTQYF.

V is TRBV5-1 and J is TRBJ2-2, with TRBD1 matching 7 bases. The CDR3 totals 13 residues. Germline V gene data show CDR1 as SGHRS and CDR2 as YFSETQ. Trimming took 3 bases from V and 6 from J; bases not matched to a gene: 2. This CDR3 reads CASSSTGAGELFF. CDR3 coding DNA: TGCGCCAGCAGCTCCACAGGGGCCGGGGAGCTGTTTTTT.

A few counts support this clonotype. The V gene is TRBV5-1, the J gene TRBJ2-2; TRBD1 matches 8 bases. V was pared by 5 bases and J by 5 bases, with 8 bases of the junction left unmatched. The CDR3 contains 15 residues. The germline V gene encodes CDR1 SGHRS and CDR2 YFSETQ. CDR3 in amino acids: CASRRGQAATGELFF. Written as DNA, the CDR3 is TGCGCCAGCAGAAGGGGACAGGCCGCGACCGGGGAGCTGTTTTTT.

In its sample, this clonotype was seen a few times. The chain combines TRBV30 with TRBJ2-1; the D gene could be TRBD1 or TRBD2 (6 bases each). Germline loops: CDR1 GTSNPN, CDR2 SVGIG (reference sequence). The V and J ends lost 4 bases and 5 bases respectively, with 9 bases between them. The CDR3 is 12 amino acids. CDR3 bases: TGTGCCTGGAAAGGGGGGCACAATGAGCAGTTCTTC. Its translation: CAWKGGHNEQFF. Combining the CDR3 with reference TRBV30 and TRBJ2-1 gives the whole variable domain SQTIHQWPATLVQPVGSPLSLECTVEGTSNPNLYWYRQAAGRGLQLLFYSVGIGQISSEVPQNLSASRPQDRQFILSSKKLLLSDSGFYLCAWKGGHNEQFFGPGTRLTVL.

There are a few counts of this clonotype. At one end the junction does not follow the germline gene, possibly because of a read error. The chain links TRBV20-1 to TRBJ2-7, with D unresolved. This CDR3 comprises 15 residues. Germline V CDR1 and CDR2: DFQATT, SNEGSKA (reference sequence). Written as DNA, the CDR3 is TGCAGTGCGAGAGACCCGGCCCTTTCACCCTACGAGCAGTACTTC. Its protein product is CSARDPALSPYEQYF.

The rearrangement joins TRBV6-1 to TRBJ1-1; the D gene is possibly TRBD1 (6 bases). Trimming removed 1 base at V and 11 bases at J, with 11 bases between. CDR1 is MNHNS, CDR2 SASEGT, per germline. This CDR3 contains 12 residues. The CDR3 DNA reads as TGTGCCAGCAGTGAAGTAGGGGGGCCCGCTTTCTTT. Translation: CASSEVGGPAFF.

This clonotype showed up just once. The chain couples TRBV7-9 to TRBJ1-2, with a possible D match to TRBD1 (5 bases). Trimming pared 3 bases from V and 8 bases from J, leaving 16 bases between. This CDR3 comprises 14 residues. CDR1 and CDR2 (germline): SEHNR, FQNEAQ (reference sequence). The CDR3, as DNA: TGTGCCAGCAGCTTTTTTACCGGGACGAGGGGCTACACCTTC. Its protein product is CASSFFTGTRGYTF.

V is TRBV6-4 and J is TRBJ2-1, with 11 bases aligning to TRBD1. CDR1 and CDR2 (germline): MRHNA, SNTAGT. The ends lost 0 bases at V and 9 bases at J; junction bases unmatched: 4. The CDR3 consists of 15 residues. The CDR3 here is CASSDSGQGGAEQFF. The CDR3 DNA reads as TGTGCCAGCAGTGACTCGGGACAGGGGGGAGCTGAGCAGTTCTTC.

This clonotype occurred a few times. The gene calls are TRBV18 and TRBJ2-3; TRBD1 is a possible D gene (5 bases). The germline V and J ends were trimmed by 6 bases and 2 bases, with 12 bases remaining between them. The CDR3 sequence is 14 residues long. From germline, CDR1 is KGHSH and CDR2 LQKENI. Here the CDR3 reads CASSPDSFTDTQYF. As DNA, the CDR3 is TGTGCCAGCTCGCCCGACAGTTTCACAGATACGCAGTATTTT.

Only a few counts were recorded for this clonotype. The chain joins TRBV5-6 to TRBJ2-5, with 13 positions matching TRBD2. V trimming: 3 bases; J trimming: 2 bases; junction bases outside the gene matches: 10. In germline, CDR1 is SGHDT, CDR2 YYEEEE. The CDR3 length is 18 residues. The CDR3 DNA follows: TGTGCCAGCAGCTACTGGGGACTAGCGGGGTCTCTTCAAGAGACCCAGTACTTC. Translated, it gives CASSYWGLAGSLQETQYF.

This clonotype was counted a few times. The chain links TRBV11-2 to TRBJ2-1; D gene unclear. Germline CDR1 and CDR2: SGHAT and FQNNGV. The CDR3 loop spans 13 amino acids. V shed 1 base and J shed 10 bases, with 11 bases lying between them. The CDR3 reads CASSLAPGMEQFF. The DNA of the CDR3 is TGTGCCAGCAGCTTAGCGCCGGGCATGGAGCAGTTCTTC.

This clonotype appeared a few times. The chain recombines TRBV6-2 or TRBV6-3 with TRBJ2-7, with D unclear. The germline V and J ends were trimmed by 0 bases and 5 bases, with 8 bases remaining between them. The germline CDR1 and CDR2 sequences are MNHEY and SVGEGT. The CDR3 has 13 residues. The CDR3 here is CASSYSEPHEQYF. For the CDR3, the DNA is TGTGCCAGCAGTTACTCCGAGCCCCACGAGCAGTACTTC.

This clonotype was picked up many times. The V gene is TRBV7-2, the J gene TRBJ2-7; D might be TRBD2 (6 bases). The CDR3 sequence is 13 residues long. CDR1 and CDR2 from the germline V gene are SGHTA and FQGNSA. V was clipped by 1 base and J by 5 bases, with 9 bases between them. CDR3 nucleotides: TGTGCCAGCAGCTTAGGGTGGAGGGACGAGCAGTACTTC. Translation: CASSLGWRDEQYF.

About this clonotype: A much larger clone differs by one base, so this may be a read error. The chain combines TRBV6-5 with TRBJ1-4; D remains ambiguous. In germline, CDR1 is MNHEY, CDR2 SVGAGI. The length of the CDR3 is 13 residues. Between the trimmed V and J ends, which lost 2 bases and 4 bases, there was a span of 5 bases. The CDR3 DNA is TGTGCCAGCAGTTACCAGGTTAATGAAAAACTGTTTTTT. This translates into CASSYQVNEKLFF.

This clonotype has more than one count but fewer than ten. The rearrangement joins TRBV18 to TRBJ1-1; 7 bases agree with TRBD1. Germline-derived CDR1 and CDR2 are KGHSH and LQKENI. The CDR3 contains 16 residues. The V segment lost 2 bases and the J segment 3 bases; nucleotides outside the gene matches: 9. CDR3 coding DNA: TGTGCCAGCTCACCAAATTCCCACAGGGGACACACTGAAGCTTTCTTT. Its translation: CASSPNSHRGHTEAFF.

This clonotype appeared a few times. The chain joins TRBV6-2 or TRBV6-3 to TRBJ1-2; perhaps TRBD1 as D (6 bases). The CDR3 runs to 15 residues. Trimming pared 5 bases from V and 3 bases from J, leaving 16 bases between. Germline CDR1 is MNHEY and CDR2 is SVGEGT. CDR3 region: CASSRGGRGYYGYTF. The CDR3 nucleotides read TGTGCCAGCAGTCGGGGGGGCAGAGGCTACTATGGCTACACCTTC.

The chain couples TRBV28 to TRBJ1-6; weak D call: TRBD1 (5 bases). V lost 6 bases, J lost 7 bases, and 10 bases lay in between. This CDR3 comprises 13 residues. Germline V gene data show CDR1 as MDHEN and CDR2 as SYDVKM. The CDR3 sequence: CASRTAGNSPLHF. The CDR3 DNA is TGTGCCAGCAGGACAGCGGGGAATTCACCCCTCCACTTT.

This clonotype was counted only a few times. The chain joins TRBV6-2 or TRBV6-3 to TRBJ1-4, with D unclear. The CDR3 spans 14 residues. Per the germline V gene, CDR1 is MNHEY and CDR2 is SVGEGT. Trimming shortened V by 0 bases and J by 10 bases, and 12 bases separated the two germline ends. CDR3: CASSYSGRGGKLFF. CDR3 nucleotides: TGTGCCAGCAGTTACTCCGGGAGAGGCGGAAAACTGTTTTTT.

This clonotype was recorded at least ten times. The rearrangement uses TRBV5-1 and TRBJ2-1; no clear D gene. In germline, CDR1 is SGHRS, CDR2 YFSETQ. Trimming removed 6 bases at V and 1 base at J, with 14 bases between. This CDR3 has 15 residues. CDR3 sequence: CASNSIAPSYNEQFF. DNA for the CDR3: TGCGCCAGCAACTCTATAGCCCCTTCCTACAATGAGCAGTTCTTC.

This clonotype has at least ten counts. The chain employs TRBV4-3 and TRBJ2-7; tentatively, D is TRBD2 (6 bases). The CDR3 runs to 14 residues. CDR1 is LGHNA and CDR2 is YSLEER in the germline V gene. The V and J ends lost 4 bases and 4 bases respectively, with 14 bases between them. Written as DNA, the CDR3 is TGCGCCAGCAGCCTGGGGACTCGCGAGTACGAGCAGTACTTC. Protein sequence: CASSLGTREYEQYF.

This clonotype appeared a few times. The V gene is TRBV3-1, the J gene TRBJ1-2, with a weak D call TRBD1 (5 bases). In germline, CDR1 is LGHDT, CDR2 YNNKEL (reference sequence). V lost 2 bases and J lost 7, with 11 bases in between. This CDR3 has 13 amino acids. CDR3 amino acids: CASSQMSGVGYTF. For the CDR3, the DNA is TGTGCCAGCAGCCAAATGTCGGGGGTTGGCTACACCTTC. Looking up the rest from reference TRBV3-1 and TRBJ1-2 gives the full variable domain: DTAVSQTPKYLVTQMGNDKSIKCEQNLGHDTMYWYKQDSKKFLKIMFSYNNKELIINETVPNRFSPKSPDKAHLNLHINSLELGDSAVYFCASSQMSGVGYTFGSGTRLTVV.